The clone carrying this T cell receptor beta chain was counted a few times. Its antigen is unknown. Assay used: immunoSEQ multiplex PCR; TCRdb lists only in-frame clones, some missing. The sample contains roughly 70,000 clones, 65% to 85% of which appear only once. Expansion of antigen-specific CD4+ T cells with viral peptide pools was carried out by the ViraFEST assay before sequencing. A 10-day culture period preceded the isolation of CD4+ T cells. The person acquired a PCR-confirmed SARS-CoV-2 infection between March and December 2020. This entry comes from a study of vaccination effects on CD4 cells after COVID-19. The germline gives CDR1 SNHLY, CDR2 FYNNEI. J lost 3 bases, V lost 7 bases, and 5 bases had no gene match. This CDR3 region has 14 residues.

The TCR sequence derives from a human donor who had a prior SARS-CoV-2 infection. Sequenced here: CD4+ T cells from PBMCs cultured with HIV peptides, sampled before COVID-19 vaccination. Subset specified: HIV-1 Nef peptide pool negative control/reference culture. This sequence joins TRBV2 and TRBJ2-1, with 8 bases fitting TRBD2. The CDR3 here is CASKRRGDYNEQFF. CDR3 sequence (DNA): TGTGCCAGCAAACGGCGGGGGGACTACAATGAGCAGTTCTTC.